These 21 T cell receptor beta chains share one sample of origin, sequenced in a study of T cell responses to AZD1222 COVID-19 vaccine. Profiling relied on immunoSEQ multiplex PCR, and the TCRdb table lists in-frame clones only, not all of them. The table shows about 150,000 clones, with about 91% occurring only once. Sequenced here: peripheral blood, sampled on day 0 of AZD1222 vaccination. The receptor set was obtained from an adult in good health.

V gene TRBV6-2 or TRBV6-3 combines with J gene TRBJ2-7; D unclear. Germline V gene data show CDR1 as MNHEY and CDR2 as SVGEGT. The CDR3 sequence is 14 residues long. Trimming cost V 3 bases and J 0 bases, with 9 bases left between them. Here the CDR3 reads CASSYDTGSYEQYF. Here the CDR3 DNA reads TGTGCCAGCAGTTATGATACGGGCTCCTACGAGCAGTACTTC.

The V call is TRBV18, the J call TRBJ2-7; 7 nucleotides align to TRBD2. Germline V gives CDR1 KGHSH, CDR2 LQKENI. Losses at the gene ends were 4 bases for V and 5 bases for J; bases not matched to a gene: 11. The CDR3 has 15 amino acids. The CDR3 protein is CASSLVTSRDHEQYF. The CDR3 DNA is TGTGCCAGCTCACTAGTGACTAGCCGAGACCACGAGCAGTACTTC.

CDR3 sequence reads: CASSLGINTGAGELFF. As DNA, the CDR3 is TGCGCCAGCAGCCTTGGAATTAATACGGGCGCCGGGGAGCTGTTTTTT. The chain employs TRBV5-1 and TRBJ2-2; D remains unclear. CDR3 length: 16 residues. Trimming removed 4 bases from V and 6 bases from J, with 19 bases in between. The V gene's germline CDR1 is SGHRS and CDR2 YFSETQ.

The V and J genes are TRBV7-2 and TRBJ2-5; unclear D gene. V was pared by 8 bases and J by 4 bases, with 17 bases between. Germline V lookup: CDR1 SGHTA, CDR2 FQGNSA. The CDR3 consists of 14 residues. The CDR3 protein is CASSQDGPRETQYF. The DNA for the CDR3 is TGTGCCAGCTCCCAAGACGGACCCCGAGAGACCCAGTACTTC.

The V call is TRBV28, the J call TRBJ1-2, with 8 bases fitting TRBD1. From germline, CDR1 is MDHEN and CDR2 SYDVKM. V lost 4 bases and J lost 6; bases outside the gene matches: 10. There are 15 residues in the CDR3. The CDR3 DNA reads TGTGCCAGCAGTTATCCGACAGGGGTAATTAATGGCTACACCTTC. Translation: CASSYPTGVINGYTF.

The CDR3 DNA follows: TGTGCCACCAGCAGAGGAGCCGGGACCACAGATACGCAGTATTTT. This translates into CATSRGAGTTDTQYF. The rearrangement joins TRBV15 to TRBJ2-3, with D perhaps given as TRBD1 or TRBD2 (5 bases each). CDR1 is LNHNV, CDR2 YYDKDF, per germline (reference sequence). V was pared by 1 base and J by 2 bases, with 10 bases between. CDR3 size: 15 residues.

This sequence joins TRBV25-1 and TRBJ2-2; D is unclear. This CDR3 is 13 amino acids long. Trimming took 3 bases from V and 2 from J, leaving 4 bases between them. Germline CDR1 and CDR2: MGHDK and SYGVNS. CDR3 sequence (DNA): TGTGCCAGCAGTGATCGTAACACCGGGGAGCTGTTTTTT. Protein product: CASSDRNTGELFF.

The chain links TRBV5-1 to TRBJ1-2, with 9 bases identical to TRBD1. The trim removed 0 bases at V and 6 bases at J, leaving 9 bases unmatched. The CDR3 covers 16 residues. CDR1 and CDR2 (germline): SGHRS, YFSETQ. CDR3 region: CASSLALPGQGNGYTF. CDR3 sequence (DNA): TGCGCCAGCAGCTTGGCCCTACCGGGACAGGGAAATGGCTACACCTTC.

The CDR3: CATSRDLRLTQYF. CDR3 nucleotides: TGTGCCACCAGCAGAGATCTGCGCCTTACGCAGTATTTT. The V gene is TRBV15, the J gene TRBJ2-3; no clear D. CDR3 length: 13 amino acids. Germline CDR1 LNHNV, CDR2 YYDKDF (reference sequence). Trimming pared 0 bases from V and 8 bases from J, leaving 9 bases between.

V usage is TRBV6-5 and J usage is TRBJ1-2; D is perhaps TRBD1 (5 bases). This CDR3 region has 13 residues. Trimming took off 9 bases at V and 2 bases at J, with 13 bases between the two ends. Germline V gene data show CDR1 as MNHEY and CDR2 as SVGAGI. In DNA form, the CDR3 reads TGTGCCAGTAGAGACAGTTACAACTATGGCTACACCTTC. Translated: CASRDSYNYGYTF.

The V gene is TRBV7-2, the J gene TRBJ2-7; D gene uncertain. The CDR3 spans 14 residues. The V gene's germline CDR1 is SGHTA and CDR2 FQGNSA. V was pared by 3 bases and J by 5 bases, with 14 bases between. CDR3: CASSLGRMYHEQYF. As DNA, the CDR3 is TGTGCCAGCAGCTTGGGAAGGATGTACCACGAGCAGTACTTC.

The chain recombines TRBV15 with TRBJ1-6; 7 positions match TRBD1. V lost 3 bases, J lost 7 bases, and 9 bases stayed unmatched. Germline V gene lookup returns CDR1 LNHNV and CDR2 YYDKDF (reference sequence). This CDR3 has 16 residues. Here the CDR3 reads CATSSLSTGNNSPLHF. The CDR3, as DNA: TGTGCCACCAGCAGCCTTTCGACAGGGAACAATTCACCCCTCCACTTT.

In DNA form, the CDR3 reads TGTGCCAGCAGCCCGGTGGGTCAGAACTATGGCTACACCTTC. It encodes CASSPVGQNYGYTF. The chain combines TRBV5-4 with TRBJ1-2; no clear D gene. V was clipped by 4 bases and J by 2 bases, with 12 bases between them. CDR3 length: 14 amino acids. Germline V gene sequence: CDR1 SGHNT, CDR2 YYREEE (reference sequence).

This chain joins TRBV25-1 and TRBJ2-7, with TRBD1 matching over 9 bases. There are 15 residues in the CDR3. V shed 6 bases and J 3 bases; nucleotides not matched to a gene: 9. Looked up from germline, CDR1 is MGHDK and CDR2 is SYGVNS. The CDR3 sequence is CASSSERTGVYEQYF. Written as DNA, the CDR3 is TGTGCCAGCAGCTCCGAAAGGACAGGGGTCTACGAGCAGTACTTC.

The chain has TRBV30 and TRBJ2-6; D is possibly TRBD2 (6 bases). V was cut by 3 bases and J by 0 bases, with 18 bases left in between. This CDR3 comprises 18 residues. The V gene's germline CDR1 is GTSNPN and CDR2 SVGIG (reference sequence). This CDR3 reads CAWSPGGFPYSGANVLTF. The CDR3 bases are TGTGCCTGGAGCCCCGGAGGGTTCCCTTACTCTGGGGCCAACGTCCTGACTTTC.

The CDR3 sequence is CASSLALNTEAFF. As DNA, the CDR3 is TGTGCCAGCAGCTTAGCTTTAAACACTGAAGCTTTCTTT. V and J are TRBV11-3 and TRBJ1-1; D ambiguous. CDR1 is SGHNT and CDR2 is YENEEA in the germline V gene. The CDR3 runs to 13 residues. The V end lost 1 base, the J end lost 2 bases, and 5 bases lay between the germline ends.

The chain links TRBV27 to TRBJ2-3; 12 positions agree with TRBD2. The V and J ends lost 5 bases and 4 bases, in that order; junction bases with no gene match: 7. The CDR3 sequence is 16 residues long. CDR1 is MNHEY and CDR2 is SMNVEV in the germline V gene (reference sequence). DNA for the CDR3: TGTGCCAGCAGTAGGCTAGCGGGGGGGGGCGCAGATACGCAGTATTTT. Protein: CASSRLAGGGADTQYF.

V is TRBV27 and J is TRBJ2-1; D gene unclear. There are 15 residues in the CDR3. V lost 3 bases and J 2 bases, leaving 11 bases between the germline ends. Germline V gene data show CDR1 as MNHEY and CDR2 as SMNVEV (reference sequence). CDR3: CASSFSWGTYNEQFF. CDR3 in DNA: TGTGCCAGCAGTTTTAGCTGGGGTACCTACAATGAGCAGTTCTTC.

The CDR3 region is CASSTSGRTNEKLFF. In DNA, the CDR3 is TGTGCCAGTAGTACCTCTGGACGGACTAATGAAAAACTGTTTTTT. The J gene is TRBJ1-4, the V gene TRBV19; D ambiguous. The germline V gene encodes CDR1 LNHDA and CDR2 SQIVND (reference sequence). Trimming removed 4 bases from V and 2 bases from J, with 11 bases in between. This CDR3 is 15 amino acids long.

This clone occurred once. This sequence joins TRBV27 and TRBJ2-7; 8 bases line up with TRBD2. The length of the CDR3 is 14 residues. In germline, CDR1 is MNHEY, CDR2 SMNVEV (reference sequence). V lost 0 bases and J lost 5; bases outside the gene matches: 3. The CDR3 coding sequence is TGTGCCAGCAGTTTATCCACCGGGGGGGACGAGCAGTACTTC. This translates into CASSLSTGGDEQYF.

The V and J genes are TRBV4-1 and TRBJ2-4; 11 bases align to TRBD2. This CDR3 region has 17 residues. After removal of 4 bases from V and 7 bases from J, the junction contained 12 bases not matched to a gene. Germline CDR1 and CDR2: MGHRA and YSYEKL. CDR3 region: CASSPVVVAGGGNIQYF. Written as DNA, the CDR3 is TGCGCCAGCAGCCCCGTGGTTGTAGCGGGAGGGGGCAACATTCAGTACTTC.